This T cell receptor (beta chain) derives from a study of shared clonotypes between healthy human individuals. Notes on the study in general: Generally, naive subsets (rather than memory subsets) showed larger estimated richness. It was observed that roughly 5.4% of naive CD4 clonotypes were shared across a few donors.

Every immunoSEQ plate was one replicate of a subset's evenly spread DNA. Using approximately 190 ng DNA, some 30,000 T cell genomes, the sorted-subset replicate PCRs were run. This table comes from immunoSEQ multiplex PCR, and its TCRdb copy is limited to in-frame clones, with some not included. The sample comprises a few million clones, about 93% of which are singletons, and about 1.7% rests with the top ten. The germline CDR1 and CDR2 sequences are SGHTA and FQGNSA. The CDR3 loop spans 16 amino acids. Trimming removed 6 bases at V and 0 bases at J, with 18 bases between. With respect to this clone: What it binds is not known.

Only CD45RO-negative cells positively selected for CCR7 counted as naive CD8 cells, so terminally differentiated effector memory CD45RA+ cells were excluded. The V and J genes are TRBV7-2 and TRBJ2-7; a weak D match, TRBD1 (6 bases). Sequenced sample: naive CD8+ T cells from PBMCs. This sequence originates from a man aged 18 to 35 in good health. Some clones in this sample may be carry-over from other donors' samples. The CDR3, as DNA: TGTGCCAGCAGTTACAATAGGGGACACAGCTCCTACGAGCAGTACTTC. Its translation: CASSYNRGHSSYEQYF.